The entry below gives a single T cell receptor (beta chain) sequence along with its context. The junction departs from germline at one end; a sequencing error may be responsible. The data belong to a study of blood T cell repertoires in COVID-19. This table comes from immunoSEQ multiplex PCR, and its TCRdb copy is limited to in-frame clones, with some not included. Of about 190,000 clones in the sample, about four fifths were seen once. Sequencing was done on a sample of PBMCs or T cells enriched from blood (not recorded which). The TCR sequence derives from a woman in her twenties or thirties who had recovered from COVID-19.

CDR3 nucleotide sequence: TGTGCTAGCAGCTTAGCTCATACCGGGACAGGGGTCAACAATGAGCAGTTCTTC. It is translated as CASSLAHTGTGVNNEQFF. The chain has TRBV7-7 and TRBJ2-1; 10 bases match TRBD1. The CDR3 loop spans 18 amino acids. Per germline, CDR1 SSHAT and CDR2 FNYEAQ (reference sequence). The whole variable domain, remainder taken from reference TRBV7-7 and TRBJ2-1, is GAGVSQSPRYKVTKRGQDVTLRCDPISSHATLYWYQQALGQGPEFLTYFNYEAQPDKSGLPSDRFSAERPEGSISTLTIQRTEQRDSAMYRCASSLAHTGTGVNNEQFFGPGTRLTVL.